This TCR beta chain stems from a study of T cells after posttransplantation cyclophosphamide. Findings and caveats of the study: Tissue-infiltrating T cells from skin or gut overlapped little with blood T cells. Donor-recipient repertoire similarity was low at 1-2 months, rising over year one. After PTCy, TRB diversity resembled that of CNI/methotrexate controls.

Trimming pared 5 bases from V and 1 base from J, leaving 17 bases between. Germline CDR1 reads SGHAT; CDR2 reads FQDESV (reference sequence). The CDR3 contains 16 residues. Note on this clone: Antigen: not known.

A marrow graft followed busulfan-fludarabine conditioning, with cyclophosphamide on days +3 and +4. Only in-frame clones appear in the TCRdb table, and some are missing; sequencing was by immunoSEQ multiplex PCR. The repertoire holds 4,000 to 4,500 clones, with 65% to 85% as singletons. The sequence was collected from a male patient aged 30 to 39 who received an allogeneic stem cell transplant from a related donor, was CMV-positive, and had no GVHD. Some T cells may have come from the graft donor. The sequencing here drew on CD4+ T cells sorted from blood, taken about 37 weeks after a stem cell transplant with posttransplant cyclophosphamide. The chain employs TRBV11-1 and TRBJ1-1; no clear D gene. The chain's CDR3 is CASSPGLIPWNTEAFF. The CDR3 nucleotides read TGTGCCAGCAGCCCTGGGCTCATCCCATGGAACACTGAAGCTTTCTTT.